These 12 T cell receptor beta chains share one sample of origin, sequenced in a study of post-analysis software for immune sequencing data. Tagging with unique molecular identifiers was a feature of the TCR beta cDNA libraries. A single record per CDR3 protein comes from TCRdb applying MiXCR to the PCR reads. The sample has fewer than 700,000 distinct CDR3 sequences, about 44% seen once. Study observations and caveats: Roughly 5 TRBV segments, TRBV5-6, TRBV5-1 and TRBV20-1 among them, were found more frequent in patients than controls.

No antigen has been assigned to these receptors. Sequenced sample: blood. Receptor source: a girl aged 5-17 years with multiple sclerosis.

This clonotype was picked up many times. This chain joins TRBV12-3 or TRBV12-4 and TRBJ1-2, with 7 positions matching TRBD1. V shed 5 bases, J shed 6 bases, and the junction held 6 bases outside the gene matches. CDR3 length: 13 residues. This CDR3 is CASSREGGDGYTF. The CDR3 DNA follows: TGTGCCAGCAGTCGAGAAGGGGGCGATGGCTACACCTTC.

This clonotype was seen only a few times. V and J are TRBV20-1 and TRBJ2-7; 8 bases fit TRBD2. V shed 1 base, J shed 1 base, and the junction held 6 bases outside the gene matches. Germline V gene lookup returns CDR1 DFQATT and CDR2 SNEGSKA (reference sequence). CDR3 size: 15 residues. The CDR3 region has the DNA TGCAGTGCTAGAGCGAATAGCGGGGCATCCTACGAGCAGTACTTC. Protein: CSARANSGASYEQYF.

The chain uses TRBV24-1 and TRBJ2-1; no reliable D call. The CDR3 has 13 residues. With 10 bases removed from V and 7 bases from J, the gap between germline ends came to 16 bases. CDR1 is KGHDR and CDR2 is SFDVKD in the germline V gene. CDR3 protein: CATGPGVMNEQFF. CDR3 DNA sequence: TGTGCCACAGGACCTGGGGTAATGAATGAGCAGTTCTTC.

The chain has TRBV12-3 or TRBV12-4 and TRBJ1-2, with D tentatively TRBD1 (5 bases). CDR3 size: 14 residues. Trimming took off 6 bases at V and 7 bases at J, with 18 bases between the two ends. The CDR3 protein is CASSQQRGESGYTF. CDR3 DNA: TGTGCCAGCAGCCAGCAGAGAGGGGAAAGTGGCTACACCTTC.

J is TRBJ1-5 and V is TRBV12-3 or TRBV12-4; D is perhaps TRBD1 (6 bases). The V gene lost 6 bases and the J gene lost 2 bases, with 14 bases spanning the gap. The CDR3 loop spans 15 amino acids. In nucleotides, the CDR3 is TGTGCCAGCAGCTTGGTGGGGGGCGGCAATCAGCCCCAGCATTTT. Its protein is CASSLVGGGNQPQHF.

This chain uses TRBV7-8 with TRBJ2-1; 8 bases agree with TRBD2. From germline, CDR1 is SGHVS and CDR2 FQNEAQ. Trimming cost V 3 bases and J 5 bases; bases outside gene matches: 21. This CDR3 is 20 amino acids long. The CDR3 is CASSFYPQGTRSTRNNEQFF. CDR3 sequence (DNA): TGTGCCAGCAGCTTTTATCCCCAAGGGACTAGAAGTACGAGGAACAATGAGCAGTTCTTC.

The genes are TRBV30 and TRBJ2-5, with a tentative D call TRBD1 (6 bases). V was clipped by 1 base and J by 3 bases, with 24 bases between them. Germline CDR1 is GTSNPN and CDR2 is SVGIG (reference sequence). The CDR3 is 18 amino acids. Written as DNA, the CDR3 is TGTGCCTGGAGTGGAGTGACAGGTAGAAAAGCGATCGAAGAGACCCAGTACTTC. Translated: CAWSGVTGRKAIEETQYF.

Here the CDR3 reads CASRPGNEQFF. Here the CDR3 DNA reads TGTGCCAGCAGGCCTGGCAATGAGCAGTTCTTC. The chain combines TRBV6-1 with TRBJ2-1; D ambiguous. Germline V gene sequence: CDR1 MNHNS, CDR2 SASEGT. The V end was cut by 6 bases, the J end by 6 bases, with 6 bases between. CDR3 size: 11 residues.

This clonotype was observed a few times. The J gene is TRBJ1-4, the V gene TRBV7-2, with a tentative D call TRBD1 (6 bases). The CDR3 has 16 residues. Germline V gene sequence: CDR1 SGHTA, CDR2 FQGNSA. The V gene lost 5 bases and the J gene lost 4 bases, with 17 bases spanning the gap. CDR3 residues: CASSPGQQRGNEKLFF. As DNA, the CDR3 is TGTGCCAGCAGCCCTGGACAGCAACGGGGTAATGAAAAACTGTTTTTT.

The chain uses TRBV7-8 and TRBJ1-4, with 8 positions matching TRBD1. The CDR3 loop spans 17 amino acids. Losses at the gene ends were 0 bases for V and 6 bases for J; bases not matched to a gene: 9. Germline lookup yields CDR1 SGHVS and CDR2 FQNEAQ. CDR3 DNA sequence: TGTGCCAGCAGCTTAGCGGACAGGGCGGGGAGGGATGAAAAACTGTTTTTT. This codes for CASSLADRAGRDEKLFF.

This clonotype was seen more than once but under ten times. The chain uses TRBV15 and TRBJ2-3, with D perhaps matching TRBD2 (6 bases). Germline assignment: CDR1 LNHNV and CDR2 YYDKDF (reference sequence). CDR3 length: 14 amino acids. Trimming stripped 1 base from V and 6 bases from J, with 11 bases between. Here the CDR3 DNA reads TGTGCCACCAGCAGAGTCGGTGGGAGGGATACGCAGTATTTT. Translation: CATSRVGGRDTQYF.

The chain links TRBV2 to TRBJ1-1; TRBD1 agrees at 9 bases. Germline CDR1 SNHLY, CDR2 FYNNEI. The V segment lost 4 bases and the J segment 11 bases; nucleotides outside the gene matches: 8. The CDR3 length is 13 residues. In nucleotides, the CDR3 is TGTGCCAGCAGTGGGGGACAGGGTCAAAAGGCTTTCTTT. This encodes CASSGGQGQKAFF.